Presented here are 15 T cell receptor beta chains from one specimen sequenced in a study of blood T cell repertoires in COVID-19. Method: immunoSEQ multiplex PCR; TCRdb's copy keeps in-frame clones and lacks some. The top ten hold roughly 2.8% of the sample, which has over 150,000 clones, around 80% seen once. The sample taken for sequencing was peripheral blood. The receptors stem from a woman aged 55-70 years with acute or convalescent COVID-19.

This chain joins TRBV27 and TRBJ1-6; 8 bases align to TRBD1. Germline values: CDR1 MNHEY, CDR2 SMNVEV (reference sequence). The CDR3 has 17 residues. Losses at the gene ends were 5 bases for V and 10 bases for J; bases not matched to a gene: 16. Here the CDR3 reads CASSINAGQGLGSPLHF. The DNA for the CDR3 is TGTGCCAGCAGTATAAACGCTGGACAGGGCTTGGGGTCACCCCTCCACTTT.

The rearrangement uses TRBV29-1 and TRBJ1-3; 7 nucleotides align to TRBD1. This CDR3 is 14 amino acids long. Losses at the gene ends were 3 bases for V and 5 bases for J; bases not matched to a gene: 7. Germline CDR1 SQVTM, CDR2 ANQGSEA. The DNA for the CDR3 is TGCAGCGTTGAGTTGGGACAGCCACGAAACACCATATATTTT. Protein: CSVELGQPRNTIYF.

V and J are TRBV19 and TRBJ2-1; 7 bases align to TRBD2. With V trimmed by 4 bases and J by 5 bases, 5 bases remained unmatched. Germline V CDR1 and CDR2: LNHDA, SQIVND (reference sequence). This CDR3 region has 14 residues. The CDR3 nucleotides are TGTGCCAGTAGTAGACCGGGACTAAACAATGAGCAGTTCTTC. Protein sequence: CASSRPGLNNEQFF.

V is TRBV19 and J is TRBJ1-2; 7 bases match TRBD1. This CDR3 is built from 16 residues. Germline CDR1 is LNHDA and CDR2 is SQIVND (reference sequence). Trimming removed 3 bases from V and 1 base from J; junction bases left unmatched: 8. CDR3 residues: CASSIGLGTVNYGYTF. The CDR3 DNA sequence: TGTGCCAGTAGTATTGGGCTTGGGACAGTTAACTATGGCTACACCTTC.

The gene calls are TRBV11-3 and TRBJ2-2, with D maybe TRBD2 (5 bases). Trimming took off 4 bases at V and 3 bases at J, with 9 bases between the two ends. In germline, CDR1 is SGHNT, CDR2 YENEEA. There are 14 residues in the CDR3. In DNA form, the CDR3 reads TGTGCCAGCAGCTCCCCCGGGGACACCGGGGAGCTGTTTTTT. The encoded protein is CASSSPGDTGELFF.

This chain links TRBV5-1 with TRBJ1-2; 10 bases are shared with TRBD1. Losses at the gene ends were 5 bases for V and 4 bases for J; bases not matched to a gene: 8. The CDR3 runs 15 residues. From germline, CDR1 is SGHRS and CDR2 YFSETQ. The CDR3 region is CASSTSGTGVYGYTF. The CDR3 DNA reads as TGCGCCAGCAGTACTTCCGGGACAGGGGTCTATGGCTACACCTTC.

The J gene is TRBJ2-3, the V gene TRBV7-2; D call uncertain. Per the germline V gene, CDR1 is SGHTA and CDR2 is FQGNSA. The CDR3 is 14 amino acids. Trimming pared 1 base from V and 0 bases from J, leaving 5 bases between. The CDR3 sequence is CASSLVLSTDTQYF. CDR3 nucleotide sequence: TGTGCCAGCAGCTTAGTTCTGAGCACAGATACGCAGTATTTT.

The chain carries TRBV5-1 and TRBJ2-7; TRBD1 aligns across 8 bases. This CDR3 has 14 amino acids. V lost 6 bases and J lost 3; bases outside the gene matches: 8. Germline V gene data show CDR1 as SGHRS and CDR2 as YFSETQ. CDR3 loop: CASNFQGQDYEQYF. DNA of the CDR3: TGCGCCAGCAACTTTCAGGGACAGGACTACGAGCAGTACTTC.

The V gene is TRBV9, the J gene TRBJ1-1; 12 bases align to TRBD1. Trimming removed 0 bases from V and 6 bases from J; junction bases left unmatched: 6. This CDR3 has 16 residues. Germline loops: CDR1 SGDLS, CDR2 YYNGEE. CDR3: CASSVGDRGPMPEAFF. The CDR3 DNA reads as TGTGCCAGCAGCGTAGGGGACAGGGGGCCTATGCCTGAAGCTTTCTTT.

J is TRBJ1-5 and V is TRBV7-2; D unclear. The CDR3 loop spans 13 amino acids. Trimming shortened V by 6 bases and J by 9 bases, and 15 bases separated the two germline ends. Per the germline V gene, CDR1 is SGHTA and CDR2 is FQGNSA. CDR3 sequence reads: CASSDSSGGPQHF. The CDR3 region has the DNA TGTGCCAGCAGTGATTCTTCCGGCGGGCCCCAGCATTTT.

This CDR3 reads CASSLGGTGLPYEQYF. The CDR3 nucleotides are TGTGCCAGCAGCTTGGGAGGGACAGGGTTACCCTACGAGCAGTACTTC. V gene TRBV5-6 combines with J gene TRBJ2-7; the match to TRBD1 covers 9 bases. V dropped 0 bases and J dropped 2; count of bases not matched to a gene: 6. This CDR3 is 16 amino acids long. Germline CDR1 is SGHDT and CDR2 is YYEEEE.

The chain carries TRBV6-5 and TRBJ2-7; 10 bases align to TRBD2. The germline V gene encodes CDR1 MNHEY and CDR2 SVGAGI. Unmatched junction bases numbered 6, after V lost 7 bases and J lost 6 bases. The CDR3 loop spans 13 amino acids. The CDR3 coding sequence is TGTGCCAGCAAACCGGGACTAGCGAGCGAGCAGTACTTC. Amino acid sequence: CASKPGLASEQYF.

This clone was counted a single time. CDR3 loop: CASSLNTGESPLHF. In DNA form, the CDR3 reads TGCGCCAGCAGCCTAAATACAGGGGAATCACCCCTCCACTTT. This chain connects TRBV4-3 to TRBJ1-6; 7 bases line up with TRBD1. Germline CDR1 is LGHNA and CDR2 is YSLEER. After removal of 4 bases from V and 10 bases from J, the junction contained 7 bases not matched to a gene. CDR3 length equals 14 residues.

The chain carries TRBV5-1 and TRBJ2-7; 8 nucleotides align to TRBD1. This CDR3 is built from 15 residues. Germline V CDR1 and CDR2: SGHRS, YFSETQ. The ends lost 1 base at V and 1 base at J; junction bases unmatched: 4. The CDR3 nucleotides are TGCGCCAGCAGCTTGAACACAGGGGGTTCCTACGAGCAGTACTTC. Translating it yields CASSLNTGGSYEQYF.

Comments on this clone: Other DNA sequences in this specimen translate into the identical CDR3. This rearrangement joins TRBV30 to TRBJ1-2; no clear D. V lost 0 bases and J lost 6, with 11 bases in between. Germline V gene lookup returns CDR1 GTSNPN and CDR2 SVGIG (reference sequence). This CDR3 contains 13 residues. The CDR3 reads CAWSVRGGNGYTF. CDR3 nucleotides: TGTGCCTGGAGTGTCAGAGGAGGGAATGGCTACACCTTC.